A few counts support the clone carrying this TCR beta chain. A Seattle source enrolled patients during active infection and followed them longitudinally. This sample was taken from a study of blood T cell repertoires in COVID-19. Across the whole study: Spain, Italy and the United States supplied samples that represented acute and convalescent COVID-19. PBMCs, B-cell-depleted T cells, or T cells provided the cDNA or gDNA that made up the material.

The germline V gene encodes CDR1 MDHEN and CDR2 SYDVKM. Trimming at V came to 6 bases and at J to 6 bases, leaving 11 bases not matched to a gene. The CDR3 covers 15 residues. Original handling: Counts of nucleated cells, estimated from reference gene primer amplification, were obtained. Clones were sequenced by immunoSEQ multiplex PCR, and TCRdb holds only the in-frame ones, with some missing. V and J calls and clone size are those listed in that table; D and trimming were worked out from the DNA. Here the sample spans approximately 300,000 clones, under 85% being singletons. This receptor was taken from a human donor with COVID-19, enrolled during active disease. The donor label of this sample is uncertain. Input material: peripheral blood. The gene calls are TRBV28 and TRBJ2-7; 10 bases map to TRBD2. CDR3 protein: CASRGMLAGVGEQYF. CDR3 in DNA: TGTGCCAGCAGGGGCATGCTAGCGGGAGTCGGCGAGCAGTACTTC.